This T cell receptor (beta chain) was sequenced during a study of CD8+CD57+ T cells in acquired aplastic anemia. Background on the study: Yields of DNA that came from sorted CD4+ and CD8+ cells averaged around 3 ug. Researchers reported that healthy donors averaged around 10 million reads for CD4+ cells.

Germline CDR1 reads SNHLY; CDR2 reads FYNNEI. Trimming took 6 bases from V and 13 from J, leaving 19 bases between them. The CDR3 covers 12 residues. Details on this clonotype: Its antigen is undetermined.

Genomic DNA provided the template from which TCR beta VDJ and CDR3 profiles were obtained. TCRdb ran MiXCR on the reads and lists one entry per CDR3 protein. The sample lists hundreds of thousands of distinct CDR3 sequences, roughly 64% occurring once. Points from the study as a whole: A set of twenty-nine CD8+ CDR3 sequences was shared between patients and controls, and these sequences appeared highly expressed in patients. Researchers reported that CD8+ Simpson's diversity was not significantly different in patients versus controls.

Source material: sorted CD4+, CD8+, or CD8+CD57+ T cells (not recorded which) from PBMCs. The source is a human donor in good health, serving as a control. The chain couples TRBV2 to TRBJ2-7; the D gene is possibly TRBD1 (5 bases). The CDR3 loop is CASSQDSYDEYF. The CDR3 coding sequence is TGTGCCAGCAGCCAAGACAGCTACGATGAATACTTC.